This TCR beta chain was identified during a study of neurological immune-mediated disorders. Trimming shortened V by 1 base and J by 8 bases, and 5 bases separated the two germline ends. The CDR3 is 11 residues long. CDR1 and CDR2 from the germline V gene are DFQATT and SNEGSKA (reference sequence). Findings of the study overall: HTLV-1-associated myelopathy showed the most TCR clonal expansion; multiple sclerosis the least, below healthy controls.

Preparation of the unsorted libraries drew on 2 million PBMCs stored at -80 C. Comment on this clonotype: Its matching antigen is unknown.

5'RACE employing 10-nucleotide random UMIs yielded the cDNA. A single run covered 15-18 subjects with over 180 million TCR-beta sequences. TCRdb reprocessed the 5' RACE reads via MiXCR and lists one record per CDR3 protein. Seen here are tens of thousands of distinct CDR3 sequences, 10% observed once, and the top ten hold approximately 6.3%. The rearrangement joins TRBV20-1 to TRBJ1-4; D remains ambiguous. This sequence originates from a woman in her 30s with HTLV-1-associated myelopathy (HAM/TSP). Sequenced input: PBMCs. The CDR3 reads CSARAEEKLFF. CDR3 sequence (DNA): TGCAGTGCTAGAGCCGAAGAAAAACTGTTTTTT.